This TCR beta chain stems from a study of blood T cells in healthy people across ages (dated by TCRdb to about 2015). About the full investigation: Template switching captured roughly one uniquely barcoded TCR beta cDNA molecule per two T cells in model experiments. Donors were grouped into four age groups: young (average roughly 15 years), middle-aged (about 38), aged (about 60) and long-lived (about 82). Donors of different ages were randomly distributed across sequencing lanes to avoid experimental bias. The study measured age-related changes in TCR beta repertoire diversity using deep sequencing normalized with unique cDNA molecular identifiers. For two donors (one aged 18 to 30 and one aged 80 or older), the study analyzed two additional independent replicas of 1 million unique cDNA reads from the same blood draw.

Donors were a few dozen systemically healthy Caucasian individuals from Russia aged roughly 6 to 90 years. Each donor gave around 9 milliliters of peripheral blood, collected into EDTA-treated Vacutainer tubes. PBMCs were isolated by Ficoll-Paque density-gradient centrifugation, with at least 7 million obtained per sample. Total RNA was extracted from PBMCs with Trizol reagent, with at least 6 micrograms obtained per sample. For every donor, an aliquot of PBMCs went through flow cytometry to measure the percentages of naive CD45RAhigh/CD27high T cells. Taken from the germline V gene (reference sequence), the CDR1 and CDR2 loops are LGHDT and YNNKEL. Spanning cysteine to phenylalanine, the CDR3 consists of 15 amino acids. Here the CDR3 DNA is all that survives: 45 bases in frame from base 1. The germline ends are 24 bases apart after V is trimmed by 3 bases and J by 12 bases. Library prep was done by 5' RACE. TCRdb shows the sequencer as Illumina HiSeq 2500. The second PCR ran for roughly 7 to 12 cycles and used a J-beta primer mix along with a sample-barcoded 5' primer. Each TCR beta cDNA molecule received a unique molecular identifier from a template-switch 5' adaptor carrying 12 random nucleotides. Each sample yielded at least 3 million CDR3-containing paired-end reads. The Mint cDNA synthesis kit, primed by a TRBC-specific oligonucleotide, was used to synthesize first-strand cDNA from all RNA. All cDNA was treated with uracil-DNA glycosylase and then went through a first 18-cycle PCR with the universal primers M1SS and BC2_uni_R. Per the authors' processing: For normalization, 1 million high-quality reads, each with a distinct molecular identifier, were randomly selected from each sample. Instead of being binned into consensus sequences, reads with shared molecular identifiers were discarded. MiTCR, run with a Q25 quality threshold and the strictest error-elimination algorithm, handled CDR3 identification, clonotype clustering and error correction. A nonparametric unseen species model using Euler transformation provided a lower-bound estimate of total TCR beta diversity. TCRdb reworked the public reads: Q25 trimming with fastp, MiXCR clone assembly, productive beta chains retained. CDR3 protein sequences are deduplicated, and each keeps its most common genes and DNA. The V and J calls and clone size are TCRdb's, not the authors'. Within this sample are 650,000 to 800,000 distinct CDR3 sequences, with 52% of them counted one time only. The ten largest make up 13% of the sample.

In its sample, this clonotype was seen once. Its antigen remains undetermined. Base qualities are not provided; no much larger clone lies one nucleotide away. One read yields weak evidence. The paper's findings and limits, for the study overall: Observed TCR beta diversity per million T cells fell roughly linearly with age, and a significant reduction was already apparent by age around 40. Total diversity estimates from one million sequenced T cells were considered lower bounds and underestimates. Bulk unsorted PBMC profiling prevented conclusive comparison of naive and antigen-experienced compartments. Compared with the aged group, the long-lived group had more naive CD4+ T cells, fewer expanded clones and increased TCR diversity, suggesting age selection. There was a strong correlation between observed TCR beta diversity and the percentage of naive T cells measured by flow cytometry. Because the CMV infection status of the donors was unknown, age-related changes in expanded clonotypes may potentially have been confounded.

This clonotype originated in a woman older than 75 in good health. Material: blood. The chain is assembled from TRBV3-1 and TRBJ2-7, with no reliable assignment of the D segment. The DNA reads TGTGCCAGCAGCCAGCCCCATCCAATGCAAGAGACCCGGTACTTC. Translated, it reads CASSQPHPMQETRYF.